The 24 T cell receptor beta chains presented below share a single source sample, sequenced in a study of identical twins. TCRdb re-derived calls from the 5' RACE reads in MiXCR, one entry per CDR3 protein. The sample has 1.5 million to 2 million distinct CDR3 sequences; around a third are singletons. The sequencing sample was made of cord blood. Receptor source: a newborn girl in good health.

This sequence joins TRBV20-1 and TRBJ1-5; a possible D gene is TRBD1 (5 bases). V was cut by 3 bases and J by 2 bases, with 20 bases left in between. CDR1 is DFQATT, CDR2 SNEGSKA, per germline (reference sequence). CDR3 size: 17 residues. The CDR3: CSARPPGLNLGNQPQHF. CDR3 sequence (DNA): TGCAGTGCTAGGCCCCCGGGACTCAACCTGGGCAATCAGCCCCAGCATTTT.

The rearrangement joins TRBV5-6 to TRBJ1-2, with 9 bases aligning to TRBD1. Germline trimming cut 3 bases from V and 1 base from J; bases unmatched to any gene: 4. The V gene's germline CDR1 is SGHDT and CDR2 YYEEEE. CDR3 length equals 15 residues. CDR3 residues: CASSSGQGLNYGYTF. The CDR3 region has the DNA TGTGCCAGCAGCTCGGGACAGGGCCTTAACTATGGCTACACCTTC. The variable domain in full, completed from reference TRBV5-6 and TRBJ1-2, reads DAGVTQSPTHLIKTRGQQVTLRCSPKSGHDTVSWYQQALGQGPQFIFQYYEEEERQRGNFPDRFSGHQFPNYSSELNVNALLLGDSALYLCASSSGQGLNYGYTFGSGTRLTVV.

The genes are TRBV12-3 or TRBV12-4 and TRBJ2-1, with 8 nucleotides matching TRBD2. Trimming took 10 bases from V and 6 from J; bases not matched to a gene: 14. This CDR3 spans 15 amino acids. This CDR3 is CAILLVLADSNEQFF. The CDR3 DNA follows: TGTGCCATCCTGTTGGTACTAGCGGATTCCAATGAGCAGTTCTTC.

The rearrangement links TRBV18 to TRBJ1-1; perhaps TRBD1 as D (5 bases). From germline, CDR1 is KGHSH and CDR2 LQKENI. There are 16 residues in the CDR3. V dropped 3 bases and J dropped 0 bases, with 14 bases sitting between them. The CDR3 loop is CASSPWGRPMNTEAFF. The CDR3 nucleotides read TGTGCCAGCTCACCGTGGGGACGGCCCATGAACACTGAAGCTTTCTTT.

The chain uses TRBV28 and TRBJ1-5; D is uncertain. CDR1 MDHEN and CDR2 SYDVKM come from the germline V gene. The V and J ends lost 6 bases and 2 bases respectively, with 20 bases between them. This CDR3 has 17 residues. CDR3 loop: CASRGRAGKRGNQPQHF. The CDR3 region has the DNA TGTGCCAGCAGGGGGAGGGCAGGCAAACGCGGCAATCAGCCCCAGCATTTT.

The genes are TRBV20-1 and TRBJ1-1; 7 bases line up with TRBD1. Germline V gene data show CDR1 as DFQATT and CDR2 as SNEGSKA (reference sequence). The CDR3 is 12 residues long. The V segment lost 6 bases and the J segment 3 bases; nucleotides outside the gene matches: 4. The CDR3 DNA sequence: TGCAGTGCCTTCGACAGGGACACTGAAGCTTTCTTT. It encodes CSAFDRDTEAFF.

The V call is TRBV6-1, the J call TRBJ1-1; 9 bases are shared with TRBD1. The ends lost 11 bases at V and 4 bases at J; junction bases unmatched: 14. CDR3 length: 15 amino acids. CDR1 MNHNS and CDR2 SASEGT come from the germline V gene. The DNA for the CDR3 is TGTGCCGTATGGGGTGGGACAGGGAAACCCACTGAAGCTTTCTTT. It translates to CAVWGGTGKPTEAFF.

The rearrangement joins TRBV15 to TRBJ1-5; 7 nucleotides align to TRBD1. Germline assignment: CDR1 LNHNV and CDR2 YYDKDF (reference sequence). The CDR3 is made up of 16 amino acids. With V trimmed by 4 bases and J by 5 bases, 11 bases remained unmatched. This CDR3 reads CATSTLTGPQDQPQHF. In DNA, the CDR3 is TGTGCCACCAGCACCTTGACAGGGCCACAGGATCAGCCCCAGCATTTT.

This clonotype was detected many times. The rearrangement joins TRBV29-1 to TRBJ2-3; TRBD2 matches 9 bases. From germline, CDR1 is SQVTM and CDR2 ANQGSEA. The V and J ends lost 7 bases and 2 bases, in that order; junction bases with no gene match: 4. This CDR3 is built from 13 residues. The CDR3 DNA reads TGCAGCGCCCTAGCGGGAACCACAGATACGCAGTATTTT. This translates into CSALAGTTDTQYF.

This clonotype was observed a few times. A read error may produce the germline difference seen at one junction end. The CDR3 region has the DNA TGTGGCACCAAGCGGAGCCCCTACGGGCAGTACTTC. It translates to CGTKRSPYGQYF. The gene calls are TRBV2 and TRBJ2-7; TRBD2 might be the D (5 bases). This CDR3 has 12 amino acids. Germline V CDR1 and CDR2: SNHLY, FYNNEI.

J is TRBJ2-7 and V is TRBV5-6; 10 nucleotides match TRBD2. The trim removed 4 bases at V and 1 base at J, leaving 5 bases unmatched. There are 15 residues in the CDR3. Per the germline V gene, CDR1 is SGHDT and CDR2 is YYEEEE. CDR3 protein: CASSPLLAGSYEQYF. The CDR3 DNA is TGTGCCAGCAGCCCGTTACTAGCGGGGTCCTACGAGCAGTACTTC.

This sequence joins TRBV1 and TRBJ2-3; the D call TRBD2 from the table was never checked on the DNA. TRBV1 is noted as a pseudogene. This CDR3 contains 14 residues. The CDR3 DNA reads as TGCACCAGCAGGCTAGCGGGGGGTATAGATACGCAGTATTTT. This gives the protein CTSRLAGGIDTQYF.

The rearrangement joins TRBV14 to TRBJ2-1; the D gene is possibly TRBD1 (5 bases). Germline CDR1 is SGHDN and CDR2 is FVKESK. The CDR3 totals 14 residues. With 7 bases removed from V and 4 bases from J, the gap between germline ends came to 14 bases. The CDR3: CASTKGLPYNEQFF. The CDR3 DNA sequence: TGTGCCAGCACAAAGGGGTTACCGTACAATGAGCAGTTCTTC.

This clonotype was observed a few times. This chain joins TRBV20-1 and TRBJ2-7, with a weak D call TRBD1 (5 bases). The germline V gene encodes CDR1 DFQATT and CDR2 SNEGSKA (reference sequence). V was clipped by 3 bases and J by 3 bases, with 15 bases between them. This CDR3 contains 14 residues. CDR3 bases: TGCAGTGCTAGTAAGGCAGGGCCCCTCTACGAGCAGTACTTC. Protein product: CSASKAGPLYEQYF.

This clonotype showed up just a few times. The CDR3: CASSLRWDRVSYEQYF. As DNA, the CDR3 is TGTGCCAGCAGCTTACGATGGGACAGGGTCTCCTACGAGCAGTACTTC. The chain links TRBV7-2 to TRBJ2-7, with 9 bases fitting TRBD1. The trim removed 2 bases at V and 0 bases at J, leaving 5 bases unmatched. The CDR3 sequence is 16 residues long. In germline, CDR1 is SGHTA, CDR2 FQGNSA.

This clonotype was detected only once. A much bigger clone sits one base away, suggesting this may be a read error. The chain employs TRBV29-1 and TRBJ1-2, with 7 bases aligning to TRBD1. There are 19 residues in the CDR3. Germline CDR1 SQVTM, CDR2 ANQGSEA. V lost 0 bases, J lost 0 bases, and 16 bases stayed unmatched. CDR3 loop: CSVEDNDDRGGKANYGYTF. The CDR3 DNA follows: TGCAGCGTTGAAGATAACGACGACAGAGGGGGCAAAGCTAACTATGGCTACACCTTC.

This clonotype was detected a few times. This chain connects TRBV9 to TRBJ1-1; tentative D call: TRBD1 (5 bases). Germline CDR1 reads SGDLS; CDR2 reads YYNGEE. The CDR3 consists of 13 residues. The germline V and J ends were trimmed by 3 bases and 5 bases, with 11 bases remaining between them. The DNA for the CDR3 is TGTGCCAGCAGCGCCAGGGTAGTGACTGAAGCTTTCTTT. It codes for CASSARVVTEAFF.

There are many counts of this clonotype. The genes are TRBV4-2 and TRBJ2-1, with D unresolved. The CDR3 has 14 amino acids. CDR1 LGHNA and CDR2 YNFKEQ come from the germline V gene. V was cut by 1 base and J by 8 bases, with 12 bases left in between. CDR3 DNA: TGTGCCAGCAGCCAAGGGGCCTCATTTTATGAGCAGTTCTTC. Its protein product is CASSQGASFYEQFF.

This clonotype was counted between two and nine times. V usage is TRBV2 and J usage is TRBJ2-7, with D maybe TRBD2 (6 bases). Per germline, CDR1 SNHLY and CDR2 FYNNEI. V was shortened by 2 bases and J by 3 bases, with 17 bases between the two germline ends. This CDR3 is built from 16 residues. In DNA form, the CDR3 reads TGTGCCAGCAGTGAAAGTTCGTGGCTCGGGGGCTACGAGCAGTACTTC. Translated, it gives CASSESSWLGGYEQYF.

As to this clonotype: This may arise from a read error, as a much more abundant clone is one base away. V gene TRBV3-1 combines with J gene TRBJ2-5, with D uncertain. The CDR3 consists of 13 residues. V was cut by 0 bases and J by 1 base, with 3 bases left in between. Germline CDR1 LGHDT, CDR2 YNNKEL (reference sequence). CDR3 sequence (DNA): TGTGCCAGCAGCCAAGAAATCCAAGAGACCCAGTACTTC. Its translation: CASSQEIQETQYF.

The chain employs TRBV20-1 and TRBJ2-1, with D tentatively TRBD1 or TRBD2 (6 bases each). CDR3 size: 15 residues. Germline values: CDR1 DFQATT, CDR2 SNEGSKA (reference sequence). V lost 6 bases and J 4 bases, leaving 19 bases between the germline ends. The CDR3 DNA follows: TGCAGTGCGCGAGGGGGGAGCGGCTCGTACAATGAGCAGTTCTTC. Protein product: CSARGGSGSYNEQFF.

CDR3 sequence: CASSQAGGKAYEQYF. DNA for the CDR3: TGTGCCAGCAGCCAAGCGGGAGGAAAGGCCTACGAGCAGTACTTC. The chain uses TRBV3-1 and TRBJ2-7; 7 nucleotides line up with TRBD2. Germline-derived CDR1 and CDR2 are LGHDT and YNNKEL (reference sequence). With 1 base clipped from V and 2 bases from J, the junction kept 5 bases outside the gene matches. The CDR3 length is 15 residues.

The V and J genes are TRBV11-2 and TRBJ2-7, with D uncertain. Deletions cut 7 bases from V and 7 bases from J, with 23 bases between. CDR1 and CDR2 from the germline V gene are SGHAT and FQNNGV. The CDR3 has 15 amino acids. CDR3 residues: CASKPLVPSYNEQYF. Here the CDR3 DNA reads TGTGCCAGCAAACCGCTAGTTCCCTCCTACAATGAGCAGTACTTC.

This clonotype showed up just a few times. This chain uses TRBV19 with TRBJ1-5; perhaps TRBD1 as D (6 bases). V was shortened by 6 bases and J by 3 bases, with 18 bases between the two germline ends. Per germline, CDR1 LNHDA and CDR2 SQIVND (reference sequence). The CDR3 totals 16 residues. CDR3 DNA: TGTGCCAGTAGGTACAGGGTCGCGAATTCCAATCAGCCCCAGCATTTT. The encoded protein is CASRYRVANSNQPQHF.